The sequence of this T cell receptor beta chain was determined in a study of blood T cell repertoires in COVID-19. In the study overall: There were acute and convalescent COVID-19 samples, and they came from the United States, Italy and Spain. PBMCs, B-cell-depleted T cells, or T cells provided the cDNA or gDNA that made up the material.

The CDR3 loop spans 13 amino acids. The germline V gene encodes CDR1 SGHAT and CDR2 FQNNGV. J was trimmed by 4 bases and V by 7 bases; bases with no gene match: 6. Participant age was roughly 18 to 90 years, and participants resided in around 24 US areas. Clinical histories supplied by participants themselves formed the basis of cohort assignment. Using immunoSEQ multiplex PCR, the repertoire was profiled, and TCRdb retains in-frame clones only, with some absent. The data show 300,000 or so clones, roughly 87% seen once. The chain combines TRBV11-2 with TRBJ1-2, with 7 positions matching TRBD1. The clonotype originates from a woman aged 25 to 39 who had recovered from COVID-19. The sample was PBMCs or T cells enriched from blood (not recorded which). The CDR3 is CASNKGQPYGYTF. For the CDR3, the DNA is TGTGCCAGCAACAAGGGACAGCCCTATGGCTACACCTTC.